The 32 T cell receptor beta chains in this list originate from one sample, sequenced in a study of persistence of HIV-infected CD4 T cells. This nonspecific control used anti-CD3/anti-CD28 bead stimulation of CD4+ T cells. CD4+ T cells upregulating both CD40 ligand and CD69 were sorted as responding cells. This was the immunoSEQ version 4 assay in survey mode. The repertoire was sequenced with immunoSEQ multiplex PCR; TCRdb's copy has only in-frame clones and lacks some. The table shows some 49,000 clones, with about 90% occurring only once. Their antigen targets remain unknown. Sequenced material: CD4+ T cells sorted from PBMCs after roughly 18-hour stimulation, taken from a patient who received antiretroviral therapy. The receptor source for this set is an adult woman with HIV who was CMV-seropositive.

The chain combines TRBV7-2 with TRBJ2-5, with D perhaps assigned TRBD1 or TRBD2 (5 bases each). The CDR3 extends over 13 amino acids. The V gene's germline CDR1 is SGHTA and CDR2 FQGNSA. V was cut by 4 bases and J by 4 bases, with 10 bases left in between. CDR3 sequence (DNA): TGTGCCAGCAGCTCCGGGGCGCGAGAGACCCAGTACTTC. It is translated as CASSSGARETQYF. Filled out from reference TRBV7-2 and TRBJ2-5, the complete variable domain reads GAGVSQSPSNKVTEKGKDVELRCDPISGHTALYWYRQSLGQGLEFLIYFQGNSAPDKSGLPSDRFSAERTGGSVSTLTIQRTQQEDSAVYLCASSSGARETQYFGPGTRLLVL.

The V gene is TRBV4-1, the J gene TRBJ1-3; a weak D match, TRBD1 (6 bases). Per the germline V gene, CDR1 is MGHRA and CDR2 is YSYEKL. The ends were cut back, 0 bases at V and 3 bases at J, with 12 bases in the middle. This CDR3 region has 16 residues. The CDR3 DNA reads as TGCGCCAGCAGCCAAGAAGTGGGGGCTAGTGGAAACACCATATATTTT. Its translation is CASSQEVGASGNTIYF.

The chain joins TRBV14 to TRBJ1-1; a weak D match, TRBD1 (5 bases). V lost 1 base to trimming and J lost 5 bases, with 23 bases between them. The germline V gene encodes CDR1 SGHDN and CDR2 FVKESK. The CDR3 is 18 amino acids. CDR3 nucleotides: TGTGCCAGCAGCCAAGGGGAGGTATGGGGGTCTCGGTGGACTGAAGCTTTCTTT. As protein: CASSQGEVWGSRWTEAFF.

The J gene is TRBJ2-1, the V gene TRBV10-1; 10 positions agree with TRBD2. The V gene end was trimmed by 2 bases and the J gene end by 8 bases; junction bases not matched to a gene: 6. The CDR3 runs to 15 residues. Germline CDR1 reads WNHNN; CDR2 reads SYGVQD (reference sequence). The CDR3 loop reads CASSEKLAGVDEQFF. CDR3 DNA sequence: TGCGCCAGCAGTGAGAAGCTAGCGGGAGTGGATGAGCAGTTCTTC.

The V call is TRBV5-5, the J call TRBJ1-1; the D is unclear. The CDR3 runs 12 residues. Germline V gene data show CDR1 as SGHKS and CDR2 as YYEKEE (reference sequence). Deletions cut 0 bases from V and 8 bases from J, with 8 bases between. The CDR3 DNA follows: TGTGCCAGCAGCTTGGGGGTGACAGAAGCTTTCTTT. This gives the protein CASSLGVTEAFF.

The CDR3 region has the DNA TGTGCCAGCAGCTTGGCCGCAGGCCAGCCCCAGCATTTT. Translation: CASSLAAGQPQHF. The chain employs TRBV5-6 and TRBJ1-5; D is uncertain. Trimming stripped 0 bases from V and 7 bases from J, with 8 bases between. The CDR3 spans 13 residues. Germline V CDR1 and CDR2: SGHDT, YYEEEE.

The CDR3 DNA is TGTGCCTGGAGTCCAGGTGACGGAAACACCATATATTTT. The encoded protein is CAWSPGDGNTIYF. The chain employs TRBV30 and TRBJ1-3; no firm D call. CDR1 and CDR2 (germline): GTSNPN, SVGIG (reference sequence). This CDR3 comprises 13 residues. The germline V and J ends were trimmed by 2 bases and 4 bases, with 9 bases remaining between them.

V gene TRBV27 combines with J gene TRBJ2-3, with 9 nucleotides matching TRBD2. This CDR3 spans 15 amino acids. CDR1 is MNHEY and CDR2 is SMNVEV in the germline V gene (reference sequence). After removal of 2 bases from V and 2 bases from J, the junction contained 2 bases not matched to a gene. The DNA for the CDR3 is TGTGCCAGCAGTTTAGCGGGAGGGCCCACAGATACGCAGTATTTT. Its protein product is CASSLAGGPTDTQYF.

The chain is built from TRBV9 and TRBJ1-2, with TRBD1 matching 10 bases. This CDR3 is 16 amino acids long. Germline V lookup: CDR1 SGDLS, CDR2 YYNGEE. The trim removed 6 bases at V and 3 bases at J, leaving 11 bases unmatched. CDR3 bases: TGTGCCAGCACCGGGGGACAGGGGACCGCTGACTATGGCTACACCTTC. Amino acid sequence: CASTGGQGTADYGYTF. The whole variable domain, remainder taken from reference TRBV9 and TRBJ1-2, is DSGVTQTPKHLITATGQRVTLRCSPRSGDLSVYWYQQSLDQGLQFLIQYYNGEERAKGNILERFSAQQFPDLHSELNLSSLELGDSALYFCASTGGQGTADYGYTFGSGTRLTVV.

CDR3 sequence: CASSSTTGSGSNYGYTF. The CDR3 DNA reads TGTGCCAGCAGTTCCACGACAGGGTCAGGATCTAACTATGGCTACACCTTC. This chain joins TRBV6-2 or TRBV6-3 and TRBJ1-2, with 7 bases lining up with TRBD1. Trimming took 4 bases from V and 0 from J; bases not matched to a gene: 11. CDR3 length: 17 residues. CDR1 is MNHEY, CDR2 SVGEGT, per germline.

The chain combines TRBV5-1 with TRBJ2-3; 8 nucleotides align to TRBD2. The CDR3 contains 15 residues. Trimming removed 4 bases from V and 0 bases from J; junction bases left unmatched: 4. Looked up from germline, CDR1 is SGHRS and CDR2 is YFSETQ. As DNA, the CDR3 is TGCGCCAGCAGCCTAACTAGCGGAAGCACAGATACGCAGTATTTT. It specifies CASSLTSGSTDTQYF.

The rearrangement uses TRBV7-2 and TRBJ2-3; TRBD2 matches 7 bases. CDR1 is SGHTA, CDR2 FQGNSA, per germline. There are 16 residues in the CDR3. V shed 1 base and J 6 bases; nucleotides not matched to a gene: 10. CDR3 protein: CASSLGGRAGRDTQYF. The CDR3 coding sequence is TGTGCCAGCAGCTTAGGTGGGAGGGCCGGGAGGGATACGCAGTATTTT.

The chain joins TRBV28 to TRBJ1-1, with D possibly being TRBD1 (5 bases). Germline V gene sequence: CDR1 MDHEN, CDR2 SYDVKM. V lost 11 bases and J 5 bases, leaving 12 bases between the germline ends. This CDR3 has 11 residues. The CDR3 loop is CALDSGTEAFF. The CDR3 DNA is TGTGCCCTAGACAGTGGGACTGAAGCTTTCTTT.

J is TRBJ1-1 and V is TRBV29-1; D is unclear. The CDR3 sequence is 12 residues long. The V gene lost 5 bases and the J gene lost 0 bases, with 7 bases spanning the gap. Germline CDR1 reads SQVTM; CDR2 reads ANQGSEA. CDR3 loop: CSVQRMNTEAFF. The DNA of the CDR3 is TGCAGCGTTCAACGGATGAACACTGAAGCTTTCTTT.

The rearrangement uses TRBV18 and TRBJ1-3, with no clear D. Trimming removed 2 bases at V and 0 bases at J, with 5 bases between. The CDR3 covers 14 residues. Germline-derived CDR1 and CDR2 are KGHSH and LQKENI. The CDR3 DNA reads TGTGCCAGCTCACCAAGCAGCTCTGGAAACACCATATATTTT. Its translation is CASSPSSSGNTIYF.

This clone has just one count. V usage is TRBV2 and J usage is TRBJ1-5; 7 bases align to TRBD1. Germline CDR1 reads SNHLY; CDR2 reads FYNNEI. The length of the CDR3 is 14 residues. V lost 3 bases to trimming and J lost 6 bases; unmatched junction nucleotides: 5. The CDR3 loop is CASSESGGFQPQHF. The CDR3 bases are TGTGCCAGCAGTGAGTCAGGGGGGTTTCAGCCCCAGCATTTT.

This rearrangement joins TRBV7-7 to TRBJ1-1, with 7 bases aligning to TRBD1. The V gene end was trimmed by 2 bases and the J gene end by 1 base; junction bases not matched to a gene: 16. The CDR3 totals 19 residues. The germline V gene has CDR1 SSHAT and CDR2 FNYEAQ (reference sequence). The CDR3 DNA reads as TGTGCCAGCAGCTTAAAGGGGGACAGCATTAAATTAAAGAACACTGAAGCTTTCTTT. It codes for CASSLKGDSIKLKNTEAFF.

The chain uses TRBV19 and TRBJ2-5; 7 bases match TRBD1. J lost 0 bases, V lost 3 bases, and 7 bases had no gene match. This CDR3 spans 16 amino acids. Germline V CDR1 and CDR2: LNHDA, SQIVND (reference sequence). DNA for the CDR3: TGTGCCAGTAGTATGGGCAGGGACAGCTACCAAGAGACCCAGTACTTC. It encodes CASSMGRDSYQETQYF.

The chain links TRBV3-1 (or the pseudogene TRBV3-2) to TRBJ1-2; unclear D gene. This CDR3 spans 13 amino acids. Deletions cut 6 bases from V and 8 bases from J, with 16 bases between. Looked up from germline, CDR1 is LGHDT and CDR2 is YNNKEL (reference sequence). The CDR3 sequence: CASSRGESEGYTF. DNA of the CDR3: TGTGCCAGCAGTCGAGGAGAGTCTGAAGGCTACACCTTC.

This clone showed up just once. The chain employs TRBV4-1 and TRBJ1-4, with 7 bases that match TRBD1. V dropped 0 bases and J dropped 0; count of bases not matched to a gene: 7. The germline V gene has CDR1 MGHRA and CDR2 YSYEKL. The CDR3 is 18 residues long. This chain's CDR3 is CASSQDLRDSATNEKLFF. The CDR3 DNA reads TGCGCCAGCAGCCAAGACCTCCGGGACAGTGCAACTAATGAAAAACTGTTTTTT.

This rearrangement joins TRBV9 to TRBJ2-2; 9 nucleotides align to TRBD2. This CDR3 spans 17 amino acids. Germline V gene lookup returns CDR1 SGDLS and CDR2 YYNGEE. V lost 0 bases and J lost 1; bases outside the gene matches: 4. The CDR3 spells CASSVGLAGQNTGELFF. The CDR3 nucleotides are TGTGCCAGCAGCGTAGGGCTAGCGGGGCAGAACACCGGGGAGCTGTTTTTT.

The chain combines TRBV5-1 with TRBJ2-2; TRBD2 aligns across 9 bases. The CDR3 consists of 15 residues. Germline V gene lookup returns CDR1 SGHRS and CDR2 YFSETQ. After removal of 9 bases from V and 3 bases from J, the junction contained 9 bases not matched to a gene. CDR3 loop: CATRTSAHYTGELFF. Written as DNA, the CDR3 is TGCGCCACCAGGACTAGCGCTCACTACACCGGGGAGCTGTTTTTT.

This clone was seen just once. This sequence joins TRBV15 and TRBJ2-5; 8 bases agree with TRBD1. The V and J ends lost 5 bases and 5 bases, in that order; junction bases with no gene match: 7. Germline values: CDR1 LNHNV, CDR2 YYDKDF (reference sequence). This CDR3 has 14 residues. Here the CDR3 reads CATSSRQGRETQYF. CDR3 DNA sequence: TGTGCCACCAGCTCCCGACAGGGGAGGGAGACCCAGTACTTC. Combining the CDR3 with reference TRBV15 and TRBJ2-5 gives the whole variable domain DAMVIQNPRYQVTQFGKPVTLSCSQTLNHNVMYWYQQKSSQAPKLLFHYYDKDFNNEADTPDNFQSRRPNTSFCFLDIRSPGLGDTAMYLCATSSRQGRETQYFGPGTRLLVL.

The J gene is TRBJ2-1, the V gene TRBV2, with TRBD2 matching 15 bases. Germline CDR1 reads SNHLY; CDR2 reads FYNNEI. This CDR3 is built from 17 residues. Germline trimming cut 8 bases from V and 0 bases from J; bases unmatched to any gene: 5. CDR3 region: CASPGTSGGTSYNEQFF. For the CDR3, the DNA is TGTGCCAGCCCCGGGACTAGCGGGGGGACCTCCTACAATGAGCAGTTCTTC.

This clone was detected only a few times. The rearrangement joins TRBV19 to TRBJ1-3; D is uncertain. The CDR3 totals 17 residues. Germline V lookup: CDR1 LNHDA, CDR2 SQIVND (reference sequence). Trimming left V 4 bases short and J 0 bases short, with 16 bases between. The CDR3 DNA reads TGTGCCAGTAGTACTGGGCGAGGAACCAGCTCTGGAAACACCATATATTTT. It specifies CASSTGRGTSSGNTIYF.

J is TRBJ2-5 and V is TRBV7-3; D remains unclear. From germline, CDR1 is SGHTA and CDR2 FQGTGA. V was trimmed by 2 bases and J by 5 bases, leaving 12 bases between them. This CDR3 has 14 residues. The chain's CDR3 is CASSLGLFSETQYF. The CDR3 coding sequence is TGTGCCAGCAGCTTAGGTTTGTTTTCGGAGACCCAGTACTTC.

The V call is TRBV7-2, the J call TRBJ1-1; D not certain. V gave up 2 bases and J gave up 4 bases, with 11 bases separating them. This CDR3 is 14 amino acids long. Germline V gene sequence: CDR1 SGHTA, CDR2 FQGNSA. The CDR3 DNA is TGTGCCAGCAGCTTACAACAACTTACCACTGAAGCTTTCTTT. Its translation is CASSLQQLTTEAFF. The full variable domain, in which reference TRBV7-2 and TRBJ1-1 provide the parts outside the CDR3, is GAGVSQSPSNKVTEKGKDVELRCDPISGHTALYWYRQSLGQGLEFLIYFQGNSAPDKSGLPSDRFSAERTGGSVSTLTIQRTQQEDSAVYLCASSLQQLTTEAFFGQGTRLTVV.

DNA for the CDR3: TGTGCCAGCAGTGAAACCAGCGCCTATAATTCACCCCTCCACTTT. It encodes CASSETSAYNSPLHF. This chain uses TRBV2 with TRBJ1-6; D is unresolved. V gave up 2 bases and J gave up 2 bases, with 7 bases separating them. CDR1 and CDR2 from the germline V gene are SNHLY and FYNNEI. The CDR3 totals 15 residues. Drawing the rest from reference TRBV2 and TRBJ1-6, the complete variable domain is EPEVTQTPSHQVTQMGQEVILRCVPISNHLYFYWYRQILGQKVEFLVSFYNNEISEKSEIFDDQFSVERPDGSNFTLKIRSTKLEDSAMYFCASSETSAYNSPLHFGNGTRLTVT.

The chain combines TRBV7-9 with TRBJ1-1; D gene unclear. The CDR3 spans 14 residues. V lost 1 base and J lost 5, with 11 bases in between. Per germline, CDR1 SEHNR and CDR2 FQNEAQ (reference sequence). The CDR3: CASSLEGRETEAFF. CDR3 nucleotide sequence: TGTGCCAGCAGCTTAGAAGGGAGGGAGACTGAAGCTTTCTTT.

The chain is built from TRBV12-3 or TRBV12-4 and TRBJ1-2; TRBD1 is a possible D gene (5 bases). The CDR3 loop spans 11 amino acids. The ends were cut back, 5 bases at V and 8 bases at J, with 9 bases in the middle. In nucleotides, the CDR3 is TGTGCCAGCAGTGGCGGGGGGGGCTACACCTTC. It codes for CASSGGGGYTF.

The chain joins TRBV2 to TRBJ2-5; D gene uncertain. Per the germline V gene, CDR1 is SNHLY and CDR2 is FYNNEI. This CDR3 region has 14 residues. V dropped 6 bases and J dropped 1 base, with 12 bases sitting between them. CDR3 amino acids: CASRDPGGQETQYF. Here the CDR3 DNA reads TGTGCCAGCAGAGACCCGGGTGGCCAAGAGACCCAGTACTTC.

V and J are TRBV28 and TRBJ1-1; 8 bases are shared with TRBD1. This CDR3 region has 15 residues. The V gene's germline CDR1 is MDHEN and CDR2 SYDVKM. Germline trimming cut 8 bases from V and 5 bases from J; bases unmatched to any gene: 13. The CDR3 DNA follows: TGTGCCAGCCTCCCAGGGGGCAGTACCCCTACTGAAGCTTTCTTT. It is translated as CASLPGGSTPTEAFF.